Each of the 29 T cell receptor beta chains below was sequenced from the same sample in a study of blood T cells in healthy people across ages. The authors ran a second PCR of roughly 6 to 12 cycles using a sample-barcoded 5' primer and a J-beta primer mix. TCRdb recomputed calls from the 5' RACE reads with MiXCR, one row per CDR3 protein. The sample lists 650,000 to 700,000 distinct CDR3 sequences, 45% to 60% occurring once. Sample: blood. These TCRs come from an elderly woman in good health.

The chain carries TRBV2 and TRBJ2-1; D is ambiguous. CDR3 size: 14 residues. Trimming took off 5 bases at V and 7 bases at J, with 15 bases between the two ends. The V gene's germline CDR1 is SNHLY and CDR2 FYNNEI. The CDR3 loop is CASSYGSQRNEQFF. CDR3 coding DNA: TGTGCCAGCAGTTATGGATCCCAAAGGAATGAGCAGTTCTTC.

This CDR3 is CSAIGRGDGSSYNEQFF. The CDR3 coding sequence is TGCAGTGCTATAGGCCGGGGGGATGGGAGCTCCTACAATGAGCAGTTCTTC. The chain combines TRBV20-1 with TRBJ2-1; 7 nucleotides line up with TRBD2. With V trimmed by 4 bases and J by 0 bases, 12 bases remained unmatched. Per the germline V gene, CDR1 is DFQATT and CDR2 is SNEGSKA (reference sequence). The CDR3 has 17 residues.

In this sample, this clonotype turned up many times. CDR3 amino acids: CASSPGLAGGPGSTNEQFF. CDR3 DNA: TGTGCCAGCAGCCCCGGACTAGCGGGAGGGCCTGGTTCTACGAATGAGCAGTTCTTC. The rearrangement uses TRBV12-3 or TRBV12-4 and TRBJ2-1, with 15 bases that match TRBD2. The trim removed 6 bases at V and 7 bases at J, leaving 16 bases unmatched. This CDR3 is built from 19 residues.

The J gene is TRBJ2-1, the V gene TRBV3-1; 8 bases line up with TRBD2. This CDR3 is 12 amino acids long. The germline V gene encodes CDR1 LGHDT and CDR2 YNNKEL (reference sequence). V dropped 4 bases and J dropped 15; count of bases not matched to a gene: 8. CDR3 in DNA: TGTGCCAGCAGCCCCCATAGCGGGAATCTGTTCTTC. Translating gives CASSPHSGNLFF.

This rearrangement joins TRBV28 to TRBJ2-7; D tentatively fits TRBD1 or TRBD2 (7 bases each). This CDR3 spans 12 amino acids. Germline assignment: CDR1 MDHEN and CDR2 SYDVKM. DNA of the CDR3: TGTGCCAGCAGTTTATCGACAGGGACTACCGTCGTC. It specifies CASSLSTGTTVV.

The genes are TRBV5-1 and TRBJ2-5, with TRBD1 identical over 8 bases. The CDR3 has 18 residues. The germline V gene has CDR1 SGHRS and CDR2 YFSETQ. V lost 0 bases to trimming and J lost 0 bases; unmatched junction nucleotides: 10. CDR3 in DNA: TGCGCCAGCAGCTTGGAAACAGGGGGGTCGGGGTACCAAGAGACCCAGTACTTC. This gives the protein CASSLETGGSGYQETQYF.

This chain joins TRBV14 and TRBJ2-1, with D maybe TRBD1 (6 bases). Trimming removed 2 bases at V and 8 bases at J, with 22 bases between. Germline V gives CDR1 SGHDN, CDR2 FVKESK. The length of the CDR3 is 17 residues. CDR3 region: CASSQRWIDRREDEQFF. Written as DNA, the CDR3 is TGTGCCAGCAGCCAAAGGTGGATTGACAGGAGAGAGGATGAGCAGTTCTTC.

This clonotype was recorded many times. This rearrangement joins TRBV6-2 or TRBV6-3 to TRBJ2-1; D remains ambiguous. Trimming took 6 bases from V and 2 from J, leaving 17 bases between them. This CDR3 spans 16 amino acids. Germline values: CDR1 MNHEY, CDR2 SVGEGT. The CDR3 DNA follows: TGTGCCAGCAGCCCTCCCGGGCAGTTCACCTACAATGAGCAGTTCTTC. Protein product: CASSPPGQFTYNEQFF.

This clonotype came up a few times. The genes are TRBV5-1 and TRBJ2-5; D might be TRBD1 (7 bases). V was cut by 4 bases and J by 4 bases, with 14 bases left in between. The CDR3 runs to 14 residues. The V gene's germline CDR1 is SGHRS and CDR2 YFSETQ. The CDR3 reads CASSRGTALETQYF. CDR3 sequence (DNA): TGCGCCAGCAGCCGCGGGACAGCCCTAGAGACCCAGTACTTC.

The chain links TRBV7-9 to TRBJ2-7; D is undetermined. The CDR3 spans 15 residues. Germline-derived CDR1 and CDR2 are SEHNR and FQNEAQ (reference sequence). The V and J ends lost 1 base and 7 bases respectively, with 17 bases between them. CDR3 DNA: TGTGCCAGCAGCTTAGAGGTTTATCCCTACAATGAGCAGTACTTC. Translated, it gives CASSLEVYPYNEQYF.

This clonotype was detected only a few times. The chain carries TRBV12-3 or TRBV12-4 and TRBJ2-4; weak D call: TRBD2 (6 bases). The J call could be wrong; TRBJ2-7 is a better fit for the DNA end. There are 13 residues in the CDR3. The CDR3 nucleotides are TGTGCCAGCAGTGTCGGGGGAGCTAGCGAGCAGTACTTC. Translated: CASSVGGASEQYF.

The V call is TRBV7-2, the J call TRBJ2-5, with D uncertain. Between the trimmed V and J ends, which lost 1 base and 1 base, there was a span of 7 bases. The CDR3 length is 14 residues. Germline V CDR1 and CDR2: SGHTA, FQGNSA. As DNA, the CDR3 is TGTGCCAGCAGCTTAGTTGCGGCCCAAGAGACCCAGTACTTC. Translated, it gives CASSLVAAQETQYF. The full variable domain, rest sourced from reference TRBV7-2 and TRBJ2-5, is GAGVSQSPSNKVTEKGKDVELRCDPISGHTALYWYRQSLGQGLEFLIYFQGNSAPDKSGLPSDRFSAERTGGSVSTLTIQRTQQEDSAVYLCASSLVAAQETQYFGPGTRLLVL.

Concerning this clonotype itself: This clone may be a read error of a much larger clone one base away. This chain connects TRBV5-1 to TRBJ2-3, with a possible D match to TRBD2 (6 bases). Germline V CDR1 and CDR2: SGHRS, YFSETQ. The V gene lost 1 base and the J gene lost 4 bases, with 13 bases spanning the gap. This CDR3 has 15 residues. CDR3 sequence reads: CASSLRESTADTQYF. CDR3 bases: TGCGCCAGCAGCTTGCGGGAGTCGACGGCAGATACGCAGTATTTT.

The rearrangement uses TRBV28 and TRBJ2-3; perhaps TRBD2 as D (5 bases). Germline V CDR1 and CDR2: MDHEN, SYDVKM. Trimming took 4 bases from V and 14 from J, leaving 16 bases between them. This CDR3 is 12 amino acids long. Here the CDR3 reads CASSSTWTPRYF. CDR3 DNA: TGTGCCAGCAGTTCGACCTGGACTCCGCGGTATTTT.

The chain employs TRBV12-3 or TRBV12-4 and TRBJ2-6; no definite D call. V was shortened by 1 base and J by 4 bases, with 8 bases between the two germline ends. The CDR3 consists of 15 residues. CDR3 amino acids: CASSLGIGGANVLTF. The CDR3, as DNA: TGTGCCAGCAGTTTAGGGATAGGGGGGGCCAACGTCCTGACTTTC.

This clonotype was detected once. This chain joins TRBV7-2 and TRBJ2-1; D is perhaps TRBD1 (6 bases). Per the germline V gene, CDR1 is SGHTA and CDR2 is FQGNSA. The CDR3 contains 14 residues. V was pared by 5 bases and J by 5 bases, with 13 bases between. Here the CDR3 DNA reads TGTGCCAGCAGCCCAACCGGGACAAACAATGAGCAGTTCTTC. Protein product: CASSPTGTNNEQFF.

The chain links TRBV20-1 to TRBJ2-5, with TRBD2 matching over 8 bases. The J call may be faulty, since TRBJ2-7 better matches the DNA end. Germline CDR1 DFQATT, CDR2 SNEGSKA (reference sequence). This CDR3 is built from 13 residues. The CDR3 DNA follows: TGCAGTGCTCGACGAGCGGGAGTAGACGAGCAGTACTTC. Residues: CSARRAGVDEQYF.

In its sample, this clonotype was seen many times. This chain uses TRBV7-2 with TRBJ2-1; the D is unclear. Germline CDR1 and CDR2: SGHTA and FQGNSA. This CDR3 region has 13 residues. The ends were cut back, 5 bases at V and 10 bases at J, with 15 bases in the middle. In DNA, the CDR3 is TGTGCCAGCAGCGACCAGTTATTGAGGGAGCAGTTCTTC. Protein product: CASSDQLLREQFF.

J is TRBJ2-3 and V is TRBV6-5; D not certain. V lost 2 bases, J lost 1 base, and 10 bases lay in between. This CDR3 is built from 15 residues. CDR1 is MNHEY, CDR2 SVGAGI, per germline. Written as DNA, the CDR3 is TGTGCCAGCAGTTACAGGAGATTAGGCACAGATACGCAGTATTTT. It yields the protein CASSYRRLGTDTQYF.

This clonotype showed up just a few times. The rearrangement links TRBV6-1 to TRBJ1-2; D is possibly TRBD1 (5 bases). The length of the CDR3 is 16 residues. The V end lost 2 bases, the J end lost 4 bases, and 17 bases lay between the germline ends. Germline V gene sequence: CDR1 MNHNS, CDR2 SASEGT. The DNA of the CDR3 is TGTGCCAGCAGTGAACTGGGGGAAGGCACCAGCTATGGCTACACCTTC. Translating gives CASSELGEGTSYGYTF.

About this clonotype itself: At one boundary the junction diverges from the germline segment, which might be a read error. The chain links TRBV27 to TRBJ2-7; 9 positions match TRBD2. The CDR3 is made up of 16 amino acids. Germline CDR1 reads MNHEY; CDR2 reads SMNVEV (reference sequence). CDR3: CAGSSRRLAGSYEQYF. For the CDR3, the DNA is TGTGCCGGCAGTTCCCGACGCCTAGCGGGGTCCTACGAGCAGTACTTC.

For this clonotype: Possible read error: a much larger clone is one base away. The chain combines TRBV18 with TRBJ2-1, with TRBD2 matching 9 bases. Germline V gene lookup returns CDR1 KGHSH and CDR2 LQKENI. CDR3 length: 15 residues. The DNA for the CDR3 is TGTGCCAGCCCACCGCGGGAGGGCCCCTACAATGAGCAGTTCTTC. Encoded protein: CASPPREGPYNEQFF.

CDR3 in amino acids: CASSPSFQETQYF. As DNA, the CDR3 is TGTGCCAGCTCCCCATCTTTCCAAGAGACCCAGTACTTC. The chain recombines TRBV18 with TRBJ2-5, with no clear D. V lost 6 bases and J 1 base, leaving 9 bases between the germline ends. The CDR3 has 13 residues. Germline lookup yields CDR1 KGHSH and CDR2 LQKENI.

This chain links TRBV21-1 with TRBJ2-7; TRBD1, the table's D call, lacks a check against the DNA. TRBV21-1 is a recognized pseudogene. The CDR3 covers 13 residues. CDR3 sequence reads: CAGSKTGGSEQYF. CDR3 DNA: TGTGCCGGCAGCAAAACAGGGGGCAGTGAGCAGTACTTC.

This clonotype was seen many times. The V gene is TRBV3-1, the J gene TRBJ2-1; D gene unclear. Germline CDR1 and CDR2: LGHDT and YNNKEL (reference sequence). CDR3 length equals 12 residues. V was cut by 4 bases and J by 10 bases, with 11 bases left in between. CDR3 in amino acids: CASSPDTLEQFF. For the CDR3, the DNA is TGTGCCAGCAGCCCGGATACGCTCGAGCAGTTCTTC.

This clonotype was recorded many times. The V call is TRBV6-4, the J call TRBJ2-3, with unresolved D. This CDR3 has 14 residues. Trimming left V 2 bases short and J 2 bases short, with 8 bases between. Per the germline V gene, CDR1 is MRHNA and CDR2 is SNTAGT. CDR3: CASSDEVFTDTQYF. DNA of the CDR3: TGTGCCAGCAGTGACGAGGTTTTCACAGATACGCAGTATTTT.

There are many counts of this clonotype. V and J are TRBV5-1 and TRBJ1-2; D gene unclear. Deletions cut 0 bases from V and 8 bases from J, with 14 bases between. The CDR3 runs to 14 residues. CDR1 is SGHRS, CDR2 YFSETQ, per germline. The CDR3 region has the DNA TGCGCCAGCAGCTTGGAGTTGTCCCACTGGGGCTACACCTTC. It encodes CASSLELSHWGYTF.

The chain has TRBV29-1 and TRBJ2-7; D is possibly TRBD2 (5 bases). Germline-derived CDR1 and CDR2 are SQVTM and ANQGSEA. Trimming cost V 7 bases and J 2 bases, with 15 bases left between them. The length of the CDR3 is 13 residues. CDR3 coding DNA: TGCAGCGCTGGACTCGGGGTGGCCTACGAGCAGTACTTC. The encoded protein is CSAGLGVAYEQYF.

This clonotype was recorded at least ten times. The chain combines TRBV12-3 or TRBV12-4 with TRBJ2-3; the match to TRBD1 covers 9 bases. This CDR3 contains 15 residues. Trimming took 4 bases from V and 4 from J; bases not matched to a gene: 6. CDR3 nucleotide sequence: TGTGCCAGCAGTTCGCGGACAGGGGCCTCAGATACGCAGTATTTT. Amino acid sequence: CASSSRTGASDTQYF.